The present T cell receptor beta chain was sequenced within a study of T cell responses to AZD1222 COVID-19 vaccine. Findings and limits, study-wide: The breadth and depth of Spike-specific TCRs increased once two AZD1222 doses had been given. Clonal diversity was possibly underestimated, and white British individuals and females predominated among donors. Only five or six individuals given AZD1222 were seropositive at baseline. Regions 160-218 and 743-854 held dominance among vaccine-associated CD4 TCRs, which spanned spike.

The CDR3 has 16 amino acids. The germline V and J ends were trimmed by 0 bases and 8 bases, with 19 bases remaining between them. Germline CDR1 reads LGHNA; CDR2 reads YNFKEQ. Here immunoSEQ multiplex PCR was the method, and the copy in TCRdb shows in-frame clones only, minus some. Of 70,000 to 85,000 clones in the sample, 65% to 85% were seen once. In regard to this clone: The antigen is not known.

The clonotype originates from an adult in good health. The sample here was peripheral blood, taken on day 0 of AZD1222 vaccination. This chain uses TRBV4-2 with TRBJ1-2; no reliable D call. CDR3 DNA sequence: TGTGCCAGCAGCCAAGAAAGTTCCGGGGAGACCGACGGCTACACCTTC. It codes for CASSQESSGETDGYTF.